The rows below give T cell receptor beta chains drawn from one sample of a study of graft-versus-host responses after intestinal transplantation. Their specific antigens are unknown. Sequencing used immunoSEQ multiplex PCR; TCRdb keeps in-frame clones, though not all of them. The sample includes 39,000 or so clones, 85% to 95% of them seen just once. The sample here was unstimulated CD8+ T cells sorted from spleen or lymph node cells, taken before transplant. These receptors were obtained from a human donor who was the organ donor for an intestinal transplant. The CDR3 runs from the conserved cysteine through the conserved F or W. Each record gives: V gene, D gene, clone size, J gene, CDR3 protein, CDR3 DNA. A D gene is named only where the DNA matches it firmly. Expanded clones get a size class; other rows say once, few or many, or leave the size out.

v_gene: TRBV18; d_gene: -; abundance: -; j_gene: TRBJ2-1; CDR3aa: CASSLAAGSSFPNSEQFF; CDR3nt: TGTGCCAGCTCACTCGCCGCAGGGAGTTCGTTCCCCAATAGCGAGCAGTTCTTC
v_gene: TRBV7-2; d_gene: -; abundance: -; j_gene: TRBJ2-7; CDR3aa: CASSLVLLSSYEQYF; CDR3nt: TGTGCCAGCAGCTTAGTGCTCCTATCCTCCTACGAGCAGTACTTC
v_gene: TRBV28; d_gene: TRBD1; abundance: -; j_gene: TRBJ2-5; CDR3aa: CASSLRNRGKEQYF; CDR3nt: TGTGCCAGCAGTTTGCGAAACAGGGGTAAGGAGCAGTACTTC
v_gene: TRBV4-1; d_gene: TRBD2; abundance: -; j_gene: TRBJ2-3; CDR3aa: CASSQAGGSTDTQYF; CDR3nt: TGCGCCAGCAGCCAAGCGGGAGGGAGCACAGATACGCAGTATTTT
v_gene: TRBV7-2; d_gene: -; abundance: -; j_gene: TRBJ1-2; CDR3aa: CASRPHSNYGYTF; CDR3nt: TGTGCCAGCAGACCACACTCCAACTATGGCTACACCTTC
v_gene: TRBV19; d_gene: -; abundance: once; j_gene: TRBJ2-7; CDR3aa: CASSIWQGANYEQYF; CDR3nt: TGTGCCAGTAGTATATGGCAGGGTGCGAACTACGAGCAGTACTTC
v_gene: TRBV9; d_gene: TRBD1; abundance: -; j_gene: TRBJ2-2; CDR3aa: CASSSDRGGTGELFF; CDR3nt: TGTGCCAGCAGCTCTGACAGGGGGGGTACCGGGGAGCTGTTTTTT
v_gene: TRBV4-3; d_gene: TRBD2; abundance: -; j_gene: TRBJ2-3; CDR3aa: CASSQDGPAGGPGGMRW; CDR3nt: TGCGCCAGCAGCCAAGACGGCCCAGCGGGAGGGCCAGGGGGGATGAGGTGG
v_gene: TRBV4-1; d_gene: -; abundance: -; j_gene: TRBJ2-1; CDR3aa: CASSQDGDLVGHEQFF; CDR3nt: TGCGCCAGCAGCCAAGATGGGGACTTAGTGGGCCATGAGCAGTTCTTC
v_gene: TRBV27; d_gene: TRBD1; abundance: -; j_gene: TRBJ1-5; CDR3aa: CASSSRTGRNQPQHF; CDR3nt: TGTGCCAGCAGTTCTCGGACAGGGAGAAATCAGCCCCAGCATTTT
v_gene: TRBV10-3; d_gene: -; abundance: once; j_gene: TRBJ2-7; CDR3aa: CAISESNLAGLPEQYF; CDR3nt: TGTGCCATCAGTGAGTCGAACCTAGCAGGCCTACCAGAGCAGTACTTC
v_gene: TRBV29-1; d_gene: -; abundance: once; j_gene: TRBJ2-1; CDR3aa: CSVESNDQSSYNEQFF; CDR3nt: TGCAGCGTTGAATCCAACGACCAAAGCTCCTACAATGAGCAGTTCTTC
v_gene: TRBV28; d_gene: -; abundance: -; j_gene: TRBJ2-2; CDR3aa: CASSSPGELFF; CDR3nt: TGTGCCAGCAGTTCTCCCGGGGAGCTGTTTTTT
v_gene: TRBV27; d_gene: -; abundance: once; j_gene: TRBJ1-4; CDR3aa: CASSLGGNEKLFF; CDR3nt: TGTGCCAGCAGTTTGGGTGGGAATGAAAAACTGTTTTTT
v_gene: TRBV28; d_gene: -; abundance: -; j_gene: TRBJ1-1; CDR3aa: CASSRDTLENTEAFF; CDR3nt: TGTGCCAGCAGTCGCGACACCCTTGAGAACACTGAAGCTTTCTTT
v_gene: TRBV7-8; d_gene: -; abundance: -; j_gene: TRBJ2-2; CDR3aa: CASSEADNTGELFF; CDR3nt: TGTGCCAGCAGCGAGGCGGACAACACCGGGGAGCTGTTTTTT
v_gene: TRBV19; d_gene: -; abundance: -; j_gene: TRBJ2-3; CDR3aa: CASSLGVLSTDTQYF; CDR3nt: TGTGCCAGTAGCCTCGGTGTTCTAAGCACAGATACGCAGTATTTT
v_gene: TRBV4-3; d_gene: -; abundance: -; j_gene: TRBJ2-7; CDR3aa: CASSQEDSSNYEQYF; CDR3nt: TGCGCCAGCAGCCAAGAAGACAGCTCAAACTACGAGCAGTACTTC
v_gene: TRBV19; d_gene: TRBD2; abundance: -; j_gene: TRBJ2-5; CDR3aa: CASSIGASGRARGDGQETQYF; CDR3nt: TGTGCCAGTAGTATTGGGGCTAGCGGGAGGGCCAGGGGGGATGGTCAAGAGACCCAGTACTTC
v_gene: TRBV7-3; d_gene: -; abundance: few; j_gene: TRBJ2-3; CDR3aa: CASSTDTQYF; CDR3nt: TGTGCCAGCAGTACAGATACGCAGTATTTT
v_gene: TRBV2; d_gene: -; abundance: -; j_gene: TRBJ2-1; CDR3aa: CASSQRTIAVGSYNEQFF; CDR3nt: TGTGCCAGCAGTCAACGCACCATAGCGGTGGGCTCCTACAATGAGCAGTTCTTC
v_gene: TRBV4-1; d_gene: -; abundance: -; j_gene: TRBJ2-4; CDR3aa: CASSQVLSHLKYF; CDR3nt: TGCGCCAGCAGCCAAGTCCTTTCCCATCTAAAGTACTTC
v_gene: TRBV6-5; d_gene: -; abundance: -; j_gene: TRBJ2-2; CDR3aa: CASSYALGHYTGELFF; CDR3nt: TGTGCCAGCAGTTACGCTCTAGGACACTACACCGGGGAGCTGTTTTTT
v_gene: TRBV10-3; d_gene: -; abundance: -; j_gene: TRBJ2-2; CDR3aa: CAISESRTGELFF; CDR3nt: TGTGCCATCAGTGAGTCTAGAACCGGGGAGCTGTTTTTT
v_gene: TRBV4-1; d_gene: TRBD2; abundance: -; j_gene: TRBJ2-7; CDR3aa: CASSQDPGTSGSYEQYF; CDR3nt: TGCGCCAGCAGCCAAGATCCAGGGACTAGCGGCTCCTACGAGCAGTACTTC
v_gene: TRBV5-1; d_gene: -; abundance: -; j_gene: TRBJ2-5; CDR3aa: CASSLVAAQETQYF; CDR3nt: TGCGCCAGCAGCTTGGTAGCGGCCCAAGAGACCCAGTACTTC
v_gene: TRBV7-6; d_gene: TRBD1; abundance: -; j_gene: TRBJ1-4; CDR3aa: CASSLALRDRGAEKLFF; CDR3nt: TGTGCCAGCAGCTTAGCGCTTAGGGACAGGGGAGCTGAAAAACTGTTTTTT
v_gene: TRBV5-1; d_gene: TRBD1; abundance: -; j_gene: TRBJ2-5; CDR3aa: CASSPTGVQETQYF; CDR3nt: TGCGCCAGCAGCCCGACAGGGGTACAAGAGACCCAGTACTTC
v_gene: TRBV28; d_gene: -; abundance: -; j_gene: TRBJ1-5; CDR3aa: CASSLEGYNQPQHF; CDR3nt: TGTGCCAGCAGTTTGGAAGGCTACAATCAGCCCCAGCATTTT
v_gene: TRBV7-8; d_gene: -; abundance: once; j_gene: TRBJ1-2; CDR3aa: CASAQFKGVRRGGYTF; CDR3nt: TGTGCCAGCGCCCAATTCAAGGGCGTCCGCCGGGGAGGCTACACCTTC
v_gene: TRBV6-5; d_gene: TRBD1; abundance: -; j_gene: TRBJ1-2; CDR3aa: CASSYGTGGGYTF; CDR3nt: TGTGCCAGCAGTTACGGGACAGGGGGTGGCTACACCTTC
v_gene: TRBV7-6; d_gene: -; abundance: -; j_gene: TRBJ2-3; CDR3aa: CASSPGADTQYF; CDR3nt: TGTGCCAGCAGCCCTGGAGCAGATACGCAGTATTTT
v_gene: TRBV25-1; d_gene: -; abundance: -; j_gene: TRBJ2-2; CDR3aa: CASSEGDRVTGELFF; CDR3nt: TGTGCCAGCAGTGAGGGGGATCGCGTCACCGGGGAGCTGTTTTTT
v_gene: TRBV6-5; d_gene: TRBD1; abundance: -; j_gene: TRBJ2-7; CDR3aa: CASSFSGQGVAYEQYF; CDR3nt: TGTGCCAGCAGTTTTTCGGGACAGGGGGTTGCCTACGAGCAGTACTTC
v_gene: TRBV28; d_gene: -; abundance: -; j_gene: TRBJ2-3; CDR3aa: CASRLDTQYF; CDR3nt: TGTGCCAGCAGGCTGGACACGCAGTATTTT
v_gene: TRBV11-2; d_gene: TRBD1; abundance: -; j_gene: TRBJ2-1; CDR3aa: CASSSTGPVDEQFF; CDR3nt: TGTGCCAGCAGCTCGACAGGGCCAGTTGATGAGCAGTTCTTC
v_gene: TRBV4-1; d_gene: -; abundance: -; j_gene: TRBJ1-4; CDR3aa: CASSQDPWAGSNEKLFF; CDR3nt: TGCGCCAGCAGCCAAGACCCCTGGGCGGGTTCGAATGAAAAACTGTTTTTT
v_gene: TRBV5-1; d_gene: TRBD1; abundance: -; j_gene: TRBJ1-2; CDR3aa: CASSLIVETGLSYGYTF; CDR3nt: TGCGCCAGCAGCTTGATTGTGGAGACAGGGTTGTCCTATGGCTACACCTTC
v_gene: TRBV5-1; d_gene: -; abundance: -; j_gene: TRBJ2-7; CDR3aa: CASSLEPKETPYEQYF; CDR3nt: TGCGCCAGCAGCTTGGAACCCAAGGAAACCCCCTACGAGCAGTACTTC
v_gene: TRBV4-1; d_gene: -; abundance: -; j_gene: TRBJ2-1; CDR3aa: CASSTYNEQFF; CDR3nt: TGCGCCAGCAGCACTTACAATGAGCAGTTCTTC
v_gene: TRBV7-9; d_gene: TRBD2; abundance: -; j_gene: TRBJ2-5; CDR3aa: CASSNSASGREETQYF; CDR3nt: TGTGCCAGCAGCAACAGCGCTAGCGGGAGGGAAGAGACCCAGTACTTC
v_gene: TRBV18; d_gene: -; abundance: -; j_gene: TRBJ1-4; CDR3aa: CASSLDGRGEKLFF; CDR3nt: TGTGCCAGCTCACTCGATGGTAGGGGTGAAAAACTGTTTTTT
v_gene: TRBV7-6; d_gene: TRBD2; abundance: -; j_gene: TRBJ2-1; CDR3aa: CASSFRLATSSYNEQFF; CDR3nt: TGTGCCAGCAGCTTCAGACTAGCGACGAGCTCCTACAATGAGCAGTTCTTC
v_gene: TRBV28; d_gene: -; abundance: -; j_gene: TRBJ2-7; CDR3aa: CASSPQSASGYEQYF; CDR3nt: TGTGCCAGCAGTCCCCAAAGCGCATCGGGCTACGAGCAGTACTTC
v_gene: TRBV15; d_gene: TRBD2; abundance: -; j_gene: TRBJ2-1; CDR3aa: CATSERTSAYNEQFF; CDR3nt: TGTGCCACCAGCGAAAGGACTAGCGCCTACAATGAGCAGTTCTTC
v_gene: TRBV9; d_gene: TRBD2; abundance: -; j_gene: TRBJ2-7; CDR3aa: CASSPRTSGSYEQYF; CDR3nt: TGTGCCAGCAGCCCCCGGACTAGCGGGAGCTACGAGCAGTACTTC
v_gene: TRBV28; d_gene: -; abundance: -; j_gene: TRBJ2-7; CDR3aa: CASSLPGQASYEQYF; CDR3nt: TGTGCCAGCAGTTTACCGGGTCAGGCCTCCTACGAGCAGTACTTC
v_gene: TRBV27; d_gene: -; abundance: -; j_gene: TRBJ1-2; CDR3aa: CASSSWGDGYTF; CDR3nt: TGTGCCAGCAGTTCTTGGGGGGATGGCTACACCTTC
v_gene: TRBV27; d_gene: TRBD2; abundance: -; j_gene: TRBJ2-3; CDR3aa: CASFPGGGRADTQYF; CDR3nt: TGTGCCAGCTTTCCTGGGGGCGGGAGGGCAGATACGCAGTATTTT
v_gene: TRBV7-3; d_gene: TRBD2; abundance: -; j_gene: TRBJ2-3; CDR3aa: CASSILAGGTDTQYF; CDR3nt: TGTGCCAGCAGTATATTAGCGGGAGGCACAGATACGCAGTATTTT
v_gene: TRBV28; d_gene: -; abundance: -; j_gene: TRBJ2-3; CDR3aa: CASSLGLEGGTDTQYF; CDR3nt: TGTGCCAGCAGTTTAGGTTTGGAGGGTGGCACAGATACGCAGTATTTT
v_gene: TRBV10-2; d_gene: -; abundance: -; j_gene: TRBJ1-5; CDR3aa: CASSEHWDQPQHF; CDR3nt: TGCGCCAGCAGTGAGCATTGGGATCAGCCCCAGCATTTT
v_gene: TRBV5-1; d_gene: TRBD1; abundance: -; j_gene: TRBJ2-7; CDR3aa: CASSTGDSSYEQYF; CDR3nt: TGCGCCAGCAGTACCGGGGACAGCAGCTACGAGCAGTACTTC
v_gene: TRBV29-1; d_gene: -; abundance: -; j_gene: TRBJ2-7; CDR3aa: CSVVGSGSYEQYF; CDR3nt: TGCAGCGTTGTAGGCAGCGGATCCTACGAGCAGTACTTC
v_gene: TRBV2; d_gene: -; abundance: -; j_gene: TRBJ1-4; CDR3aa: CASRWSGHSPPLSEKLFF; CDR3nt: TGTGCCAGCAGGTGGTCCGGGCACTCCCCCCCCCTATCTGAAAAACTGTTTTTT
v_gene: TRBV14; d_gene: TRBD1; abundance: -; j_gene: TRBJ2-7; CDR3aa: CASSQQTGGRGSSYEQYF; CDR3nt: TGTGCCAGCAGCCAACAGACAGGGGGCCGAGGGAGCTCCTACGAGCAGTACTTC
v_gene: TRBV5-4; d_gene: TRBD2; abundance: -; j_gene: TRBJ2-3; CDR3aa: CASSLPWTSGNTDTQYF; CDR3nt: TGTGCCAGCAGCTTGCCGTGGACTAGCGGGAACACAGATACGCAGTATTTT